Sequencing of this T cell receptor beta chain was carried out in a study of blood T cell repertoires in COVID-19. Trimming took 3 bases from V and 6 from J; bases not matched to a gene: 7. The CDR3 extends over 16 amino acids. Per germline, CDR1 LGHDT and CDR2 YNNKEL (reference sequence). This clone came up a few times. As handled by the study authors: Estimation of nucleated cell counts was performed using reference gene primer amplification. Data came from immunoSEQ multiplex PCR; TCRdb stores just in-frame clones and leaves some out. V and J calls and clone size are those listed in that table; D and trimming were worked out from the DNA. The sample shows about 200,000 clones, about nine tenths of them seen only once.

What was sequenced was peripheral blood. This TCR was sampled from a woman in her 70s with acute or convalescent COVID-19. The chain couples TRBV3-1 (or the pseudogene TRBV3-2) to TRBJ2-7; TRBD2 aligns across 14 bases. CDR3 DNA: TGTGCCAGCAGCCACCGACTAGCGGGAGGGTTCGGCGAGCAGTACTTC. Protein: CASSHRLAGGFGEQYF.